The 14 T cell receptor beta chains listed next were all sequenced from one sample in a study of cytomegalovirus exposure and HLA in healthy donors. Vbeta (60) and Jbeta (13) primers were used in the PCR. Generated by immunoSEQ multiplex PCR, the TCRdb table keeps only in-frame clones and is missing some. The specimen's table records approximately 120,000 clones. Specimen: PBMCs. The receptor set was obtained from a man in his forties in good health and CMV-seronegative.

The chain couples TRBV7-2 to TRBJ2-2; 8 nucleotides match TRBD2. The CDR3 has 19 amino acids. The trim removed 2 bases at V and 0 bases at J, leaving 11 bases unmatched. Germline V gene sequence: CDR1 SGHTA, CDR2 FQGNSA. CDR3 in amino acids: CASSLSSSLAGSNTGELFF. Here the CDR3 DNA reads TGTGCCAGCAGCTTAAGCTCGTCGCTAGCGGGTTCGAACACCGGGGAGCTGTTTTTT.

In nucleotides, the CDR3 is TGTGCCAGCAGCTTAGGGCTAGCGGGAGTGTCAGATACGCAGTATTTT. Protein product: CASSLGLAGVSDTQYF. The chain carries TRBV11-3 and TRBJ2-3; TRBD2 matches at 10 bases. V trimming: 1 base; J trimming: 4 bases; junction bases outside the gene matches: 5. This CDR3 spans 16 amino acids. The germline V gene has CDR1 SGHNT and CDR2 YENEEA. The full variable domain, rest sourced from reference TRBV11-3 and TRBJ2-3, is EAGVVQSPRYKIIEKKQPVAFWCNPISGHNTLYWYLQNLGQGPELLIRYENEEAVDDSQLPKDRFSAERLKGVDSTLKIQPAELGDSAVYLCASSLGLAGVSDTQYFGPGTRLTVL.

The CDR3 is CASSVTGVSSYEQYF. The CDR3 nucleotides read TGTGCCAGCAGCGTTACAGGGGTCAGCTCCTACGAGCAGTACTTC. This chain connects TRBV9 to TRBJ2-7, with 7 bases that match TRBD1. J lost 0 bases, V lost 2 bases, and 5 bases had no gene match. CDR3 length equals 15 residues. Germline V gene sequence: CDR1 SGDLS, CDR2 YYNGEE.

The rearrangement joins TRBV6-4 to TRBJ2-3; TRBD1 agrees at 7 bases. After removal of 4 bases from V and 2 bases from J, the junction contained 6 bases not matched to a gene. CDR1 and CDR2 (germline): MRHNA, SNTAGT. The CDR3 totals 15 residues. The CDR3 here is CASSGRQGSTDTQYF. In nucleotides, the CDR3 is TGTGCCAGCAGTGGGCGACAGGGCTCCACAGATACGCAGTATTTT.

The V gene is TRBV11-3, the J gene TRBJ2-7; 7 bases line up with TRBD2. V shed 4 bases, J shed 6 bases, and the junction held 9 bases outside the gene matches. This CDR3 has 14 amino acids. Germline V gives CDR1 SGHNT, CDR2 YENEEA. CDR3 sequence: CASSSGGSPVEQYF. In nucleotides, the CDR3 is TGTGCCAGCAGCTCGGGCGGGAGCCCTGTCGAGCAGTACTTC.

The chain links TRBV5-4 to TRBJ2-3, with TRBD2 matching 8 bases. The CDR3 consists of 15 residues. J gave up 0 bases and V 6 bases, and 6 bases lay outside the gene matches. Germline lookup yields CDR1 SGHNT and CDR2 YYREEE (reference sequence). As DNA, the CDR3 is TGTGCCAGCACCCGGGGGGGCACTAGCACAGATACGCAGTATTTT. Protein product: CASTRGGTSTDTQYF.

The rearrangement joins TRBV29-1 to TRBJ2-7; D may be TRBD2 (6 bases). The germline V and J ends were trimmed by 7 bases and 2 bases, with 9 bases remaining between them. In germline, CDR1 is SQVTM, CDR2 ANQGSEA. The CDR3 runs 11 residues. The CDR3 spells CSGGTPYEQYF. CDR3 sequence (DNA): TGCAGCGGCGGGACCCCCTACGAGCAGTACTTC.

V is TRBV4-1 and J is TRBJ1-3, with D maybe TRBD1 (5 bases). The germline CDR1 and CDR2 sequences are MGHRA and YSYEKL. Deletions cut 0 bases from V and 1 base from J, with 7 bases between. There are 15 residues in the CDR3. For the CDR3, the DNA is TGCGCCAGCAGCCAAGATAGGGGATCTGGAAACACCATATATTTT. The encoded protein is CASSQDRGSGNTIYF.

The genes are TRBV11-3 and TRBJ2-5; D might be TRBD2 (5 bases). The J call may be incorrect, as the DNA end agrees better with TRBJ2-7. The CDR3 has 16 amino acids. Germline V gives CDR1 SGHNT, CDR2 YENEEA. The CDR3 protein is CASSLIFAGSSYEQYF. The CDR3 DNA reads TGTGCCAGCAGCTTAATTTTTGCGGGCAGCTCCTACGAGCAGTACTTC.

The V gene is TRBV7-3, the J gene TRBJ2-7; the D gene is possibly TRBD1 (6 bases). Germline CDR1 SGHTA, CDR2 FQGTGA. The CDR3 is 14 residues long. V lost 5 bases and J lost 4, with 15 bases in between. The CDR3 nucleotides are TGTGCCAGCAGCAAAGGACCAGGGGCGTACGAGCAGTACTTC. It is translated as CASSKGPGAYEQYF.

This chain connects TRBV19 to TRBJ1-2; 7 bases map to TRBD1. The germline V gene encodes CDR1 LNHDA and CDR2 SQIVND (reference sequence). J was trimmed by 4 bases and V by 0 bases; bases with no gene match: 5. The CDR3 spans 15 residues. CDR3 in DNA: TGTGCCAGTAGTATAGAAAGACAGGGCCCCTATGGCTACACCTTC. This sequence encodes CASSIERQGPYGYTF.

V and J are TRBV7-2 and TRBJ1-1, with 8 bases aligning to TRBD1. Unmatched junction bases numbered 7, after V lost 5 bases and J lost 5 bases. Germline V CDR1 and CDR2: SGHTA, FQGNSA. The CDR3 has 14 residues. This chain's CDR3 is CASSGQGAWTEAFF. In DNA form, the CDR3 reads TGTGCCAGCAGCGGCCAGGGGGCCTGGACTGAAGCTTTCTTT.

The chain employs TRBV6-1 and TRBJ2-5, with D perhaps TRBD2 (7 bases). Germline lookup yields CDR1 MNHNS and CDR2 SASEGT. With 2 bases removed from V and 5 bases from J, the gap between germline ends came to 15 bases. The CDR3 is 15 residues long. CDR3 coding DNA: TGTGCCAGCAGTGAATACGGGGGGCGCCGGGAGACCCAGTACTTC. Its protein is CASSEYGGRRETQYF.

The genes are TRBV13 and TRBJ2-1; TRBD2 agrees at 14 bases. V was pared by 4 bases and J by 10 bases, with 6 bases of the junction left unmatched. In germline, CDR1 is PRHDT, CDR2 FYEKMQ (reference sequence). This CDR3 is built from 15 residues. The CDR3 region is CASSSRLAGGFEQFF. Here the CDR3 DNA reads TGTGCCAGCAGCTCCCGACTAGCGGGAGGGTTCGAGCAGTTCTTC.